This TCR beta chain was obtained from a study of blood T cells in healthy people across ages. Primed by a sample-barcoded 5' primer and a J-beta primer mix, a second PCR proceeded for roughly 6 to 12 cycles. From the 5' RACE reads, TCRdb called clonotypes with MiXCR, one entry per CDR3 protein. The sample consists of 1.5 million to 1.8 million distinct CDR3 sequences, approximately 43% of them appearing once. In the case of this clonotype: The target antigen is unknown. At one boundary the junction diverges from the germline segment, which might be a read error.

The CDR3 consists of 12 residues. CDR1 and CDR2 from the germline V gene are SSHAT and FNYEAQ (reference sequence). Study findings and constraints: Estimated diversity that came from one million T cells was considered an underestimate.

The gene calls are TRBV7-7 and TRBJ2-3; D possibly uses TRBD1 or TRBD2 (7 bases each). The sequence was collected from a woman aged 18-29 years in good health. The sequenced sample was blood. CDR3 loop: CASSPGGESQYF. In nucleotides, the CDR3 is TGTGCTAGCAGCCCAGGGGGGGAGTCGCAGTATTTT.